The sequence of this T cell receptor beta chain was determined in a study of cytomegalovirus exposure and HLA in healthy donors. Germline V lookup: CDR1 MGHRA, CDR2 YSYEKL. V trimming: 0 bases; J trimming: 1 base; junction bases outside the gene matches: 4. CDR3 length: 16 residues. Primers included in the PCR were 60 Vbeta and 13 Jbeta primers. Measured with immunoSEQ multiplex PCR; TCRdb has only the in-frame clones, and not every one. The profile shows about 180,000 clones, approximately 80% of them singletons. The source of this sequence is a boy younger than 10 in good health and CMV-seronegative. The J gene is TRBJ2-5, the V gene TRBV4-1, with 8 positions matching TRBD2. The sequenced sample consisted of PBMCs. CDR3 region: CASSQEGLVGQETQYF. The CDR3 DNA is TGCGCCAGCAGCCAAGAGGGACTAGTCGGCCAAGAGACCCAGTACTTC.